The clone carrying this T cell receptor (beta chain) was seen a handful of times. The entry originates in a study of blood T cell repertoires in COVID-19. About the research overall: COVID-19 samples, acute and convalescent, were from the United States, Italy and Spain.

Seattle's cohort entered during active infection and was followed longitudinally. As originally analysed: Amplification of reference gene primers provided the estimated nucleated cell counts. Sequencing was performed with immunoSEQ multiplex PCR; in TCRdb, only in-frame clones are kept and a portion is missing. D and trimming were read from the DNA, whereas the V and J calls and clone size are those reported in that table. This table holds tens of thousands of clones, 77% found once. This clonotype was sampled from a man between 65 and 85 years old with COVID-19, enrolled during active disease. Sample: peripheral blood.

The CDR3 coding sequence is TGCAGCGTTGGTAAGGGGTTTTATGCTTTCTTT. Residues: CSVGKGFYAFF. V gene TRBV29-1 combines with J gene TRBJ1-1, with D possibly being TRBD1 (5 bases). The V end was cut by 4 bases, the J end by 11 bases, with 14 bases between. The CDR3 length is 11 residues. Per germline, CDR1 SQVTM and CDR2 ANQGSEA. Full variable domain (remainder filled in from reference TRBV29-1 and TRBJ1-1): SAVISQKPSRDICQRGTSLTIQCQVDSQVTMMFWYRQQPGQSLTLIATANQGSEATYESGFVIDKFPISRPNLTFSTLTVSNMSPEDSSIYLCSVGKGFYAFFGQGTRLTVV.